A single sample gave rise to the 22 T cell receptor beta chains below, sequenced in a study of beta chain features in type 1 diabetes. Study-wide findings and caveats: A moderate, significant TCRB CDR3 shortening appeared in type 1 diabetes across four CD4+ subsets.

These TCRs are of unknown antigen specificity. The isolated RNA, all of it, was reverse transcribed, so expressed TCRB transcripts were what got sequenced. Sequencing used immunoSEQ multiplex PCR; TCRdb keeps in-frame clones, though not all of them. Of about 400,000 clones in the sample, over 10% are singletons; the top ten hold around 0.0099%. Sequencing used naive CD4+ T cells from blood. The source is a woman under 30 with type 1 diabetes.

This clone was found a few times. The CDR3 region has the DNA TGTGCCAGCAGTAACAGGGGGCGGGAGACCCAGTACTTC. This codes for CASSNRGRETQYF. The chain joins TRBV5-6 to TRBJ2-5; TRBD1 matches at 9 bases. The CDR3 consists of 13 residues. J was trimmed by 5 bases and V by 5 bases; bases with no gene match: 4. The germline gives CDR1 SGHDT, CDR2 YYEEEE.

CDR3 residues: CASSEGLATGELFF. For the CDR3, the DNA is TGTGCCAGTAGTGAGGGACTAGCAACCGGGGAGCTGTTTTTT. V and J are TRBV19 and TRBJ2-2; 9 bases are a match to TRBD2. Germline V lookup: CDR1 LNHDA, CDR2 SQIVND (reference sequence). This CDR3 has 14 residues. J gave up 5 bases and V 5 bases, and 3 bases lay outside the gene matches.

This clone was counted a few times. This sequence joins TRBV2 and TRBJ2-2, with a weak D call TRBD1 (5 bases). Germline assignment: CDR1 SNHLY and CDR2 FYNNEI. The V and J ends lost 9 bases and 4 bases respectively, with 9 bases between them. The CDR3 has 12 residues. CDR3 in DNA: TGTGCCAGGGGTCAGGGCACCGGGGAGCTGTTTTTT. The encoded protein is CARGQGTGELFF.

This clone was detected a few times. This chain links TRBV9 with TRBJ1-2, with a weak D call TRBD1 (6 bases). Germline CDR1 SGDLS, CDR2 YYNGEE. V gave up 4 bases and J gave up 1 base, with 14 bases separating them. The CDR3 contains 15 residues. The CDR3 DNA sequence: TGTGCCAGCAGCCTCCACGGGGGGCTTAACTATGGCTACACCTTC. It codes for CASSLHGGLNYGYTF. The complete variable domain, with remaining parts taken from reference TRBV9 and TRBJ1-2, reads DSGVTQTPKHLITATGQRVTLRCSPRSGDLSVYWYQQSLDQGLQFLIQYYNGEERAKGNILERFSAQQFPDLHSELNLSSLELGDSALYFCASSLHGGLNYGYTFGSGTRLTVV.

This clone was picked up a small number of times. The chain uses TRBV19 and TRBJ2-5, with D possibly TRBD2 on 6 matching bases. Trimming cost V 5 bases and J 6 bases, with 19 bases left between them. This CDR3 contains 15 residues. The germline gives CDR1 LNHDA, CDR2 SQIVND (reference sequence). DNA for the CDR3: TGTGCCAGTAGTCCACCGGGACTTCGGGCCCAGACCCAGTACTTC. It yields the protein CASSPPGLRAQTQYF.

V is TRBV5-1 and J is TRBJ2-7; D is possibly TRBD1 (5 bases). Between the trimmed V and J ends, which lost 4 bases and 6 bases, there was a span of 23 bases. The CDR3 is made up of 16 amino acids. CDR1 is SGHRS and CDR2 is YFSETQ in the germline V gene. The CDR3 region has the DNA TGCGCCAGCAGCATGGTCAGGGTGAGCCCCTTGGGCGAGCAGTACTTC. Its translation: CASSMVRVSPLGEQYF.

The rearrangement joins TRBV7-2 to TRBJ2-7; TRBD1 matches 11 bases. Germline V gene sequence: CDR1 SGHTA, CDR2 FQGNSA. V lost 1 base, J lost 1 base, and 3 bases stayed unmatched. The CDR3 has 16 amino acids. Here the CDR3 reads CASSLDGTGGSYEQYF. CDR3 coding DNA: TGTGCCAGCAGCTTAGACGGGACAGGGGGATCCTACGAGCAGTACTTC. Full variable domain (rest looked up from reference TRBV7-2 and TRBJ2-7): GAGVSQSPSNKVTEKGKDVELRCDPISGHTALYWYRQSLGQGLEFLIYFQGNSAPDKSGLPSDRFSAERTGGSVSTLTIQRTQQEDSAVYLCASSLDGTGGSYEQYFGPGTRLTVT.

The V call is TRBV7-3, the J call TRBJ2-3; a weak D match, TRBD2 (5 bases). The CDR3 consists of 15 residues. The V end lost 0 bases, the J end lost 7 bases, and 14 bases lay between the germline ends. Germline CDR1 and CDR2: SGHTA and FQGTGA. The CDR3 protein is CASSLTGGQLNTQYF. In nucleotides, the CDR3 is TGTGCCAGCAGCTTAACGGGCGGGCAATTGAATACGCAGTATTTT.

The V gene is TRBV6-1, the J gene TRBJ2-5; D not certain. V lost 4 bases, J lost 3 bases, and 9 bases lay in between. CDR1 is MNHNS, CDR2 SASEGT, per germline. This CDR3 has 13 amino acids. CDR3 DNA sequence: TGTGCCAGCAGTGCGACACTCAAAGAGACCCAGTACTTC. It encodes CASSATLKETQYF.

This clone was seen more than once but under ten times. This chain connects TRBV29-1 to TRBJ2-7; D ambiguous. The CDR3 extends over 14 amino acids. Germline loops: CDR1 SQVTM, CDR2 ANQGSEA. The ends were cut back, 1 base at V and 2 bases at J, with 12 bases in the middle. The CDR3 sequence: CSVEVGRYPYEQYF. CDR3 nucleotide sequence: TGCAGCGTTGAAGTCGGCAGGTACCCCTACGAGCAGTACTTC.

This chain joins TRBV30 and TRBJ2-2, with 8 nucleotides matching TRBD2. Germline CDR1 and CDR2: GTSNPN and SVGIG (reference sequence). Trimming took 4 bases from V and 5 from J; bases not matched to a gene: 12. The CDR3 runs to 16 residues. CDR3 nucleotides: TGTGCCTGGACCCTGATCAGCGGGAGCATAACCGGGGAGCTGTTTTTT. Translating gives CAWTLISGSITGELFF.

This rearrangement joins TRBV2 to TRBJ2-1, with D possibly matching TRBD1 (6 bases). Trimming cost V 7 bases and J 5 bases, with 12 bases left between them. Germline assignment: CDR1 SNHLY and CDR2 FYNNEI. The CDR3 consists of 13 residues. CDR3 in amino acids: CASKAGVNNEQFF. The CDR3, as DNA: TGTGCCAGCAAGGCAGGGGTTAACAATGAGCAGTTCTTC.

The genes are TRBV7-9 and TRBJ1-4, with D possibly TRBD1 on 6 matching bases. The CDR3 runs to 14 residues. V was trimmed by 4 bases and J by 3 bases, leaving 9 bases between them. Germline V gene lookup returns CDR1 SEHNR and CDR2 FQNEAQ (reference sequence). The CDR3 loop reads CASSSGDANEKLFF. The DNA for the CDR3 is TGTGCCAGCAGCTCAGGGGATGCTAATGAAAAACTGTTTTTT.

The chain has TRBV7-6 and TRBJ2-6; 7 bases map to TRBD1. The CDR3 runs 15 residues. The J segment lost 2 bases and the V segment lost 4 bases, leaving 2 bases of the junction unmatched. CDR1 and CDR2 (germline): SGHVS, FNYEAQ. Here the CDR3 DNA reads TGTGCCAGCAGCTCTACAGGGGCTGGGGCCAACGTCCTGACTTTC. This codes for CASSSTGAGANVLTF.

The sample holds a few counts of this clone. The CDR3: CASSFGFNEKLFF. The CDR3 bases are TGTGCCAGCAGTTTCGGTTTTAATGAAAAACTGTTTTTT. The chain employs TRBV28 and TRBJ1-4; D is undetermined. This CDR3 contains 13 residues. The V end lost 3 bases, the J end lost 4 bases, and 6 bases lay between the germline ends. Germline CDR1 and CDR2: MDHEN and SYDVKM.

This clone appeared a few times. V and J are TRBV15 and TRBJ1-2, with D unresolved. The CDR3 spans 13 residues. Germline V lookup: CDR1 LNHNV, CDR2 YYDKDF (reference sequence). V was shortened by 1 base and J by 7 bases, with 10 bases between the two germline ends. The CDR3 spells CATSRGRYGGYTF. CDR3 nucleotides: TGTGCCACCAGCAGAGGGAGGTACGGTGGCTACACCTTC.

The V call is TRBV14, the J call TRBJ1-1; 7 bases line up with TRBD1. V lost 4 bases to trimming and J lost 8 bases; unmatched junction nucleotides: 7. This CDR3 is built from 13 residues. Germline assignment: CDR1 SGHDN and CDR2 FVKESK. In DNA, the CDR3 is TGTGCCAGCAGCCCCCGGGCAGGGGGGGAAGCTTTCTTT. Translation: CASSPRAGGEAFF.

The CDR3 spells CAITGQDTGELFF. The CDR3 region has the DNA TGTGCCATCACGGGACAAGACACCGGGGAGCTGTTTTTT. The chain joins TRBV10-3 to TRBJ2-2; a weak D match, TRBD1 (6 bases). CDR1 is ENHRY and CDR2 is SYGVKD in the germline V gene. Trimming shortened V by 7 bases and J by 3 bases, and 9 bases separated the two germline ends. The CDR3 is 13 amino acids.

The chain combines TRBV5-6 with TRBJ1-5; perhaps TRBD1 as D (6 bases). Germline loops: CDR1 SGHDT, CDR2 YYEEEE. Trimming removed 3 bases at V and 5 bases at J, with 15 bases between. The CDR3 runs 15 residues. The CDR3 loop is CASSWRTVVYQPQHF. DNA of the CDR3: TGTGCCAGCAGCTGGAGGACAGTGGTTTATCAGCCCCAGCATTTT.

This chain links TRBV11-2 with TRBJ1-2; the D is unclear. The CDR3 is 14 amino acids. Between the trimmed V and J ends, which lost 1 base and 2 bases, there was a span of 8 bases. Germline V gene lookup returns CDR1 SGHAT and CDR2 FQNNGV. CDR3 in amino acids: CASSLGLTNYGYTF. The CDR3 DNA sequence: TGTGCCAGCAGCTTAGGTTTGACAAACTATGGCTACACCTTC.

This rearrangement joins TRBV7-9 to TRBJ2-5, with 12 bases fitting TRBD1. The CDR3 consists of 16 residues. The trim removed 3 bases at V and 5 bases at J, leaving 7 bases unmatched. Germline loops: CDR1 SEHNR, CDR2 FQNEAQ (reference sequence). This CDR3 is CASSFPGQGARETQYF. The CDR3 coding sequence is TGTGCCAGCAGCTTCCCGGGACAGGGGGCGCGGGAGACCCAGTACTTC.

This sequence joins TRBV18 and TRBJ2-1; unclear D gene. The V and J ends lost 3 bases and 8 bases respectively, with 11 bases between them. The V gene's germline CDR1 is KGHSH and CDR2 LQKENI. CDR3 length: 13 residues. The DNA for the CDR3 is TGTGCCAGCTCACCTTCTTCAGTCCATGAGCAGTTCTTC. Its protein is CASSPSSVHEQFF.